This T cell receptor (beta chain) was identified during a study of T cells after posttransplantation cyclophosphamide. This CDR3 comprises 16 residues. CDR1 SGHTS and CDR2 YDEGEE come from the germline V gene. V shed 1 base and J shed 7 bases, with 20 bases lying between them. This clone was observed many times. Its antigen is not identified. Findings and caveats of the study: TRB overlap between skin or GI tissue T cells and blood was limited.

TCRdb keeps only in-frame clones here, not all; method: immunoSEQ multiplex PCR. This sample comprises 40,000 to 55,000 clones, none seen once only. The sequence was collected from a man aged 35 to 55 in good health, CMV-negative, and a related stem cell transplant donor. Specimen: PBMCs. The gene calls are TRBV5-8 and TRBJ1-2; tentative D call: TRBD1 (5 bases). The CDR3 coding sequence is TGTGCCAGCAGCTTGAGGGGTATAGGCAGCAAAGGTGGCTACACCTTC. Protein: CASSLRGIGSKGGYTF.